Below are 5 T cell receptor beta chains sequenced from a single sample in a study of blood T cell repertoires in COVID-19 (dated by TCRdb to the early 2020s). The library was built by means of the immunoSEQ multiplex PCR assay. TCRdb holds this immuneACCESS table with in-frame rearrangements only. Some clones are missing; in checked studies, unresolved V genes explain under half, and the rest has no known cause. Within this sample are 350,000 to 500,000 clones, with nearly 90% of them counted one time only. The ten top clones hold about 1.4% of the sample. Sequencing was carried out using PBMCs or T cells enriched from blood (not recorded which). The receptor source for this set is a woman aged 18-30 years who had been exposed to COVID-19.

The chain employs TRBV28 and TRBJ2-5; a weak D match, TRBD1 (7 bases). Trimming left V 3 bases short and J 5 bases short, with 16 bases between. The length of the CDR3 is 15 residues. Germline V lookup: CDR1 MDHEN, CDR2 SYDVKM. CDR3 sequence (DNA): TGTGCCAGCAGTTTGTCCGGGACAGCGGGTGAGACCCAGTACTTC. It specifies CASSLSGTAGETQYF.

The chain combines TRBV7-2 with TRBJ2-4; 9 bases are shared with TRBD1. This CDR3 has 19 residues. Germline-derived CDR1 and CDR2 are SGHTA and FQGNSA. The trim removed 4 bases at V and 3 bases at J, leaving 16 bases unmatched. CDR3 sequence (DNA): TGTGCCAGCAGCTCATGGACACTCCCGGGACAGGGCCTCAAAAACATTCAGTACTTC. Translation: CASSSWTLPGQGLKNIQYF.

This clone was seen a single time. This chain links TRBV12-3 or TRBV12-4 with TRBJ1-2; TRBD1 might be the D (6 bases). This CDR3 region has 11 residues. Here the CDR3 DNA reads TGTGGCCTATTGGGGGCTGGCGGCTACACCTTC. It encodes CGLLGAGGYTF.

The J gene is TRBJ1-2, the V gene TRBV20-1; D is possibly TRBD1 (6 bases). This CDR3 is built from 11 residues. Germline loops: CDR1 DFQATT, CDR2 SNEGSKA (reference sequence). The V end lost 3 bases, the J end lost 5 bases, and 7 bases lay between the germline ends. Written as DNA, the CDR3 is TGCAGTGCTAGGACAGGATATGGCTACACCTTC. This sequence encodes CSARTGYGYTF.

In DNA form, the CDR3 reads TGTGCCAGCAGCTTAGGTACAGGGGCGCAGCCCCAGCATTTT. Encoded protein: CASSLGTGAQPQHF. This chain connects TRBV13 to TRBJ1-5; the match to TRBD1 covers 7 bases. The CDR3 consists of 14 residues. With 0 bases clipped from V and 7 bases from J, the junction kept 3 bases outside the gene matches. Per the germline V gene, CDR1 is PRHDT and CDR2 is FYEKMQ (reference sequence).